These 23 T cell receptor beta chains share one sample of origin, sequenced in a study of shared clonotypes between healthy human individuals. Only in-frame clones appear in the TCRdb table, and some are missing; sequencing was by immunoSEQ multiplex PCR. The table records 150,000 to 200,000 clones, about 93% of them present only once. Sequencing was carried out using naive CD4+ T cells sorted from blood. Subset meaning: CD45RA+ positively selected. All receptors derive from a woman aged 25 to 39 in good health.

The chain joins TRBV6-1 to TRBJ2-7, with 11 bases fitting TRBD1. The CDR3 extends over 14 amino acids. Germline CDR1 and CDR2: MNHNS and SASEGT. The V and J ends lost 4 bases and 5 bases, in that order; junction bases with no gene match: 4. The CDR3 nucleotides are TGTGCCAGCAGTGGGACAGGGGGCAGCGACGAGCAGTACTTC. This encodes CASSGTGGSDEQYF.

This clone was seen only once. This sequence joins TRBV7-9 and TRBJ2-3, with 8 bases lining up with TRBD2. After removal of 5 bases from V and 0 bases from J, the junction contained 10 bases not matched to a gene. Germline V CDR1 and CDR2: SEHNR, FQNEAQ (reference sequence). The CDR3 is made up of 17 amino acids. CDR3 amino acids: CASSRYLAGTSTDTQYF. CDR3 nucleotide sequence: TGTGCCAGCAGCCGCTACTTAGCGGGGACTAGCACAGATACGCAGTATTTT.

The rearrangement joins TRBV5-8 to TRBJ2-7, with 11 bases fitting TRBD2. After removal of 5 bases from V and 2 bases from J, the junction contained 6 bases not matched to a gene. The CDR3 totals 15 residues. The germline gives CDR1 SGHTS, CDR2 YDEGEE. The CDR3 coding sequence is TGTGCCAGCAGTAAGTTTAGCGGGAGGGCCTACGAGCAGTACTTC. Protein sequence: CASSKFSGRAYEQYF.

V and J are TRBV18 and TRBJ2-7, with D perhaps matching TRBD1 (6 bases). The length of the CDR3 is 12 residues. Looked up from germline, CDR1 is KGHSH and CDR2 is LQKENI. Deletions cut 6 bases from V and 5 bases from J, with 11 bases between. The CDR3 is CASSLNRDEQYF. The CDR3 nucleotides are TGTGCCAGCTCGCTCAACAGGGACGAGCAGTACTTC.

This chain uses TRBV18 with TRBJ2-1; D is undetermined. Germline CDR1 is KGHSH and CDR2 is LQKENI. The CDR3 spans 14 residues. The germline V and J ends were trimmed by 2 bases and 12 bases, with 17 bases remaining between them. CDR3 bases: TGTGCCAGCTCACCAGGAGCCATTCCCGGTGGGCAGTTCTTC. This encodes CASSPGAIPGGQFF.

The chain combines TRBV7-9 with TRBJ1-6; 9 nucleotides align to TRBD1. CDR3 length: 15 amino acids. The V and J ends lost 2 bases and 10 bases, in that order; junction bases with no gene match: 6. Germline V gives CDR1 SEHNR, CDR2 FQNEAQ (reference sequence). This chain's CDR3 is CASSLRGQGNSPLHF. CDR3 bases: TGTGCCAGCAGCTTACGTGGACAGGGGAACTCACCCCTCCACTTT.

This clone was seen once. The chain links TRBV5-1 to TRBJ2-7; no clear D. Germline V gene data show CDR1 as SGHRS and CDR2 as YFSETQ. This CDR3 contains 14 residues. V lost 4 bases, J lost 0 bases, and 11 bases lay in between. The CDR3 reads CASSTSPSSYEQYF. The CDR3 bases are TGCGCCAGCAGCACCTCACCAAGCTCCTACGAGCAGTACTTC.

This clone was recorded only once. The V call is TRBV10-1, the J call TRBJ2-2, with TRBD1 identical over 8 bases. CDR3 size: 17 residues. Germline CDR1 reads WNHNN; CDR2 reads SYGVQD (reference sequence). J lost 3 bases, V lost 6 bases, and 12 bases had no gene match. The CDR3 DNA sequence: TGCGCCAGCAGCCTACTCCCGACAGGGGCGTACACCGGGGAGCTGTTTTTT. This sequence encodes CASSLLPTGAYTGELFF.

This chain uses TRBV28 with TRBJ1-5; D ambiguous. The germline V gene encodes CDR1 MDHEN and CDR2 SYDVKM. V lost 7 bases, J lost 7 bases, and 20 bases lay in between. The CDR3 is made up of 15 amino acids. CDR3 sequence reads: CASTYRRVLRQPQHF. The CDR3 DNA reads as TGTGCCAGCACTTATAGGAGGGTTCTAAGGCAGCCCCAGCATTTT. The full variable domain, completed using reference TRBV28 and TRBJ1-5, is DVKVTQSSRYLVKRTGEKVFLECVQDMDHENMFWYRQDPGLGLRLIYFSYDVKMKEKGDIPEGYSVSREKKERFSLILESASTNQTSMYLCASTYRRVLRQPQHFGDGTRLSIL.

The gene calls are TRBV5-4 and TRBJ2-7, with a possible D match to TRBD1 (7 bases). Trimming shortened V by 7 bases and J by 4 bases, and 21 bases separated the two germline ends. The CDR3 is made up of 15 amino acids. CDR1 is SGHNT and CDR2 is YYREEE in the germline V gene (reference sequence). CDR3 nucleotides: TGTGCCAGCGAGCAGGGGGGCTCATTATGTTACGAGCAGTACTTC. As protein: CASEQGGSLCYEQYF.

The CDR3 spells CASAGQPTNEKLFF. The CDR3 nucleotides read TGTGCCAGCGCGGGACAACCAACTAATGAAAAACTGTTTTTT. The chain carries TRBV19 and TRBJ1-4, with TRBD1 as a possible D gene (6 bases). The CDR3 runs to 14 residues. Trimming left V 9 bases short and J 0 bases short, with 11 bases between. Per the germline V gene, CDR1 is LNHDA and CDR2 is SQIVND (reference sequence).

This chain joins TRBV7-8 and TRBJ2-7; D ambiguous. V dropped 5 bases and J dropped 2 bases, with 13 bases sitting between them. This CDR3 spans 14 amino acids. CDR1 SGHVS and CDR2 FQNEAQ come from the germline V gene. For the CDR3, the DNA is TGTGCCAGCAGCCCCAAGTTTTCCCCCTACGAGCAGTACTTC. This gives the protein CASSPKFSPYEQYF.

This clone was detected a few times. The same CDR3 can be traced to other DNA sequences in this sample. The rearrangement links TRBV18 to TRBJ2-7; D remains ambiguous. The CDR3 is 13 amino acids. CDR1 KGHSH and CDR2 LQKENI come from the germline V gene. V was cut by 0 bases and J by 4 bases, with 7 bases left in between. The CDR3 reads CASSPPSSYEQYF. The CDR3 coding sequence is TGTGCCAGCTCACCACCGAGTTCTTACGAGCAGTACTTC.

The V gene is TRBV5-1, the J gene TRBJ1-2; D unclear. The CDR3 length is 15 residues. Germline CDR1 SGHRS, CDR2 YFSETQ. The germline V and J ends were trimmed by 0 bases and 8 bases, with 17 bases remaining between them. In DNA form, the CDR3 reads TGCGCCAGCAGCTTGGATTTACACAATAGTGACGGCTACACCTTC. This gives the protein CASSLDLHNSDGYTF.

The gene calls are TRBV6-5 and TRBJ2-5; no clear D gene. The end of the DNA is better explained by TRBJ2-7, so the J call may be wrong. The CDR3 spans 14 residues. The V gene's germline CDR1 is MNHEY and CDR2 SVGAGI. DNA for the CDR3: TGTGCCAGCAGTTACGAGAGGACCGCATACGAGCAGTACTTC. It encodes CASSYERTAYEQYF.

The rearrangement links TRBV6-5 to TRBJ2-1, with D perhaps TRBD2 (5 bases). CDR1 is MNHEY and CDR2 is SVGAGI in the germline V gene. The V end lost 1 base, the J end lost 5 bases, and 15 bases lay between the germline ends. This CDR3 is built from 16 residues. The CDR3 here is CASSYFSGHGDNEQFF. DNA for the CDR3: TGTGCCAGCAGTTACTTCTCCGGCCACGGGGACAATGAGCAGTTCTTC.

The genes are TRBV2 and TRBJ1-5; possible D gene TRBD1, 6 bases. Germline V gene data show CDR1 as SNHLY and CDR2 as FYNNEI. Trimming left V 6 bases short and J 0 bases short, with 12 bases between. The CDR3 has 15 amino acids. The chain's CDR3 is CASSSQGNSNQPQHF. CDR3 nucleotide sequence: TGTGCCAGCAGCTCACAGGGAAATAGCAATCAGCCCCAGCATTTT. Full variable domain (missing parts from reference TRBV2 and TRBJ1-5): EPEVTQTPSHQVTQMGQEVILRCVPISNHLYFYWYRQILGQKVEFLVSFYNNEISEKSEIFDDQFSVERPDGSNFTLKIRSTKLEDSAMYFCASSSQGNSNQPQHFGDGTRLSIL.

V gene TRBV29-1 combines with J gene TRBJ2-5; 10 bases are shared with TRBD1. The assigned J gene may be wrong: the sequence end matches TRBJ2-7 better. Per germline, CDR1 SQVTM and CDR2 ANQGSEA. The CDR3 is 11 amino acids. The CDR3 sequence: CRRDRGYEQYF. The CDR3 DNA reads TGCAGGCGGGACAGGGGTTACGAGCAGTACTTC.

This chain joins TRBV18 and TRBJ1-4, with 9 nucleotides matching TRBD1. Germline-derived CDR1 and CDR2 are KGHSH and LQKENI. Trimming removed 5 bases from V and 4 bases from J; junction bases left unmatched: 2. CDR3 length: 14 residues. In DNA form, the CDR3 reads TGTGCCAGCTCAACGGACAGGGGTAATGAAAAACTGTTTTTT. Its translation: CASSTDRGNEKLFF.

The chain recombines TRBV4-1 with TRBJ2-1, with TRBD2 matching over 7 bases. Looked up from germline, CDR1 is MGHRA and CDR2 is YSYEKL. The CDR3 contains 17 residues. V dropped 0 bases and J dropped 8; count of bases not matched to a gene: 13. CDR3 protein: CASSQDWRMGGEYEQFF. The CDR3 coding sequence is TGCGCCAGCAGCCAAGATTGGAGGATGGGGGGGGAATATGAGCAGTTCTTC.

This clone was recorded once. The CDR3 DNA reads TGTGCCATCAGCGACGGGACAGGGACATATAGCAATCAGCCCCAGCATTTT. Its protein product is CAISDGTGTYSNQPQHF. The V gene is TRBV10-3, the J gene TRBJ1-5, with 9 bases aligning to TRBD1. Germline assignment: CDR1 ENHRY and CDR2 SYGVKD. The CDR3 runs to 17 residues. V lost 6 bases, J lost 0 bases, and 9 bases stayed unmatched.

This clone was observed a handful of times. The J gene is TRBJ1-3, the V gene TRBV5-1, with D uncertain. Trimming removed 0 bases at V and 4 bases at J, with 8 bases between. Germline-derived CDR1 and CDR2 are SGHRS and YFSETQ. This CDR3 spans 14 amino acids. The CDR3 protein is CASSLGPSGNTIYF. The CDR3 bases are TGCGCCAGCAGCTTGGGGCCATCAGGAAACACCATATATTTT. The full variable domain, rest sourced from reference TRBV5-1 and TRBJ1-3, is KAGVTQTPRYLIKTRGQQVTLSCSPISGHRSVSWYQQTPGQGLQFLFEYFSETQRNKGNFPGRFSGRQFSNSRSEMNVSTLELGDSALYLCASSLGPSGNTIYFGEGSWLTVV.

This clone was counted between two and nine times. V is TRBV30 and J is TRBJ1-1; D is unresolved. Germline V lookup: CDR1 GTSNPN, CDR2 SVGIG (reference sequence). V lost 0 bases to trimming and J lost 7 bases, with 12 bases between them. This CDR3 contains 13 residues. CDR3 residues: CAWSVRRRSEAFF. CDR3 nucleotides: TGTGCCTGGAGTGTACGGAGGAGGAGTGAAGCTTTCTTT. Complete variable domain (other parts from reference TRBV30 and TRBJ1-1): SQTIHQWPATLVQPVGSPLSLECTVEGTSNPNLYWYRQAAGRGLQLLFYSVGIGQISSEVPQNLSASRPQDRQFILSSKKLLLSDSGFYLCAWSVRRRSEAFFGQGTRLTVV.